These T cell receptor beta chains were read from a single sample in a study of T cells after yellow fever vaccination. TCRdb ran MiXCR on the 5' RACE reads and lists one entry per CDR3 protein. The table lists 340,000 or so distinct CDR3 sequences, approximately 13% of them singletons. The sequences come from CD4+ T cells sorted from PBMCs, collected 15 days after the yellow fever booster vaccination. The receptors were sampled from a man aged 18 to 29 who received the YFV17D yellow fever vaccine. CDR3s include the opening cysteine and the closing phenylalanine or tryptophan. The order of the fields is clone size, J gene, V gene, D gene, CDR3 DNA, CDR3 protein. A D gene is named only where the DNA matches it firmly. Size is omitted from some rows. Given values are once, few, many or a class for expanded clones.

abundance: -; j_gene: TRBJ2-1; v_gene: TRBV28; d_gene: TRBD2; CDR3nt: TGTGCCAGCAGTTTGGGGGGACTAGCGTCCAATGAGCAGTTCTTC; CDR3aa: CASSLGGLASNEQFF
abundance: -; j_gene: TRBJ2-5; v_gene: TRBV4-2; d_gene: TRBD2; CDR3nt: TGTGCCAGCAGCCGCCACGCGGGGGGGGACGAAGAGACCCAGTACTTC; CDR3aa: CASSRHAGGDEETQYF
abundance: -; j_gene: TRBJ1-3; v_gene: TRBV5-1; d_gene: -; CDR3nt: TGCGCCAGCAGCGATGCATCTGGAAACACCATATATTTT; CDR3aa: CASSDASGNTIYF
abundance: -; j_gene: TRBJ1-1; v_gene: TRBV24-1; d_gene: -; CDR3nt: TGTGCCACCAGTGATTCCTTGCGGGCTGAAGCTTTCTTT; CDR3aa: CATSDSLRAEAFF
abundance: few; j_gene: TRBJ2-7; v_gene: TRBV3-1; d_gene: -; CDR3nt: TGTGCCAGCAGCCAAGACAGGGTACCCAGCTACGAGCAGTACTTC; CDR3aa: CASSQDRVPSYEQYF
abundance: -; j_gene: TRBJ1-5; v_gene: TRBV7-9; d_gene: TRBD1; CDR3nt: TGTGCCAGCAGCCTGGGACAGGGGGAGCGCAATCAGCCCCAGCATTTT; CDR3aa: CASSLGQGERNQPQHF
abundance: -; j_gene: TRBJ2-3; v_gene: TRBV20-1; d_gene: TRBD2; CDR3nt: TGCAGTGCTAAGACTAGCGGGGGGGCAGGAGATACGCAGTATTTT; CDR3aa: CSAKTSGGAGDTQYF
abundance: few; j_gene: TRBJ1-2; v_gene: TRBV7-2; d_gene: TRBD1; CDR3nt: TGTGCCAGCAGCTTTATCGGGACAGGGTCCAACTCAGCCTATGGCTACACCTTC; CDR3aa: CASSFIGTGSNSAYGYTF
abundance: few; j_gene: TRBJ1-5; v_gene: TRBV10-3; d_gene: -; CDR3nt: TGTGCCATCAGGGACAGTAGCAATCAGCCCCAGCATTTT; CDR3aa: CAIRDSSNQPQHF
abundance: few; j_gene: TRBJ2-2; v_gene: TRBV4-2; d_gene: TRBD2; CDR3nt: TGTGCCAGCAGCCAAGATCGACTAGCGGGGGGGAACAGGGAGCTGTTTTTT; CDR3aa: CASSQDRLAGGNRELFF
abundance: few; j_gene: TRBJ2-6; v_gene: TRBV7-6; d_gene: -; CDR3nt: TGTGCCAGCAGCTTATCGGTCCCCTCTGGGGCCAACGTCCTGACTTTC; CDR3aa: CASSLSVPSGANVLTF
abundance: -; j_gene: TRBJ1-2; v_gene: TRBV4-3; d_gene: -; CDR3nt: TGCGCCAGCAGCCAAGAAACGGGACGGTCCTTGGGAGGCTACACCTTC; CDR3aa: CASSQETGRSLGGYTF
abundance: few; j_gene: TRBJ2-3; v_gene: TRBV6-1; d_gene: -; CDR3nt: TGTGCCAGCAGTGAAGAGAGACAGGGAGGGTCCACAGATACGCAGTATTTT; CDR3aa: CASSEERQGGSTDTQYF
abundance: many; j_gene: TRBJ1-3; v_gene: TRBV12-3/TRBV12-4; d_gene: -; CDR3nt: TGTGCCAGCAGCTCAACAGTCTCTGGAAACACCATATATTTT; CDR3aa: CASSSTVSGNTIYF
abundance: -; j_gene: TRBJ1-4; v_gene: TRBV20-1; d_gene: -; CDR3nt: TGCAGTGCTAGAGAGATCGGGAGGGAAAAACTGTTTTTT; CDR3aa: CSAREIGREKLFF
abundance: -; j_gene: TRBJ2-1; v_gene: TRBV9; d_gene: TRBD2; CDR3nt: TGTGCCAGCAGCAAAAACGGACTAGCGGCCTACAATGAGCAGTTCTTC; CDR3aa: CASSKNGLAAYNEQFF
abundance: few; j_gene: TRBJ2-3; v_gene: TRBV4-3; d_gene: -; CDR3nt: TGCGCCAGCAGCGCACAGGGAGTTCACACAGATACGCAGTATTTT; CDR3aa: CASSAQGVHTDTQYF
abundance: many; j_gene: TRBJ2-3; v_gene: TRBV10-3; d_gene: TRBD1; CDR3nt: TGTGCCATAACCGGGACAGGGCGAACAGATACGCAGTATTTT; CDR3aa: CAITGTGRTDTQYF
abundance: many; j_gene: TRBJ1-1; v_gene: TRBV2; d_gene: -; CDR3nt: TGTGCCAGCCGGTTGACTGAAGCTTTCTTT; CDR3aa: CASRLTEAFF
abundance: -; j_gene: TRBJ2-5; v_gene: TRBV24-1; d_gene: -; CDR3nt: TGTGCCACCGGGACGAGAGAAGAGAGGACCCAGTACTTC; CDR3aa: CATGTREERTQYF
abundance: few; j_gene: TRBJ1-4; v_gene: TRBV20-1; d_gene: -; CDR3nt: TGCAGTGCTAGAGAAGAGGGTGTTAATGAAAAACTGTTTTTT; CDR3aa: CSAREEGVNEKLFF
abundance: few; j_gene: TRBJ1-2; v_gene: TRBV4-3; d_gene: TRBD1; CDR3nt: TGCGCCAGCAGCCAGGACAGGAGCTATGGCTACACCTTC; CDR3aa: CASSQDRSYGYTF
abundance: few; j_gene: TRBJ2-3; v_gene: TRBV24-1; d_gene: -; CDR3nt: TGTGCCACCAGTGATTCCGGACTCATCACAGATACGCAGTATTTT; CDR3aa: CATSDSGLITDTQYF
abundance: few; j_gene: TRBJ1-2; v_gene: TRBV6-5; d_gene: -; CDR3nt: TGTGCCAGCAGTTCCAGAGGGGGAAATGGCTACACCTTC; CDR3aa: CASSSRGGNGYTF
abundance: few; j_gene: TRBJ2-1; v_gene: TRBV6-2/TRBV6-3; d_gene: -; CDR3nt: TGTGCCAGCAGTTCTAGGACAGCCCACTCCTACAATGAGCAGTTCTTC; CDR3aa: CASSSRTAHSYNEQFF
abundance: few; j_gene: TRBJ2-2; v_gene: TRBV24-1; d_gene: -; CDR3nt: TGTGCCACCAGTGATTTCTCGGGGTACGACGGGGAGCTGTTTTTT; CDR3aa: CATSDFSGYDGELFF
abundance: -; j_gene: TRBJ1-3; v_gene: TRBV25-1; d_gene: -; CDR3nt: TGTGCCAGCAGTATCAGGGACCGCTTCTCTGGAAACACCATATATTTT; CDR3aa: CASSIRDRFSGNTIYF
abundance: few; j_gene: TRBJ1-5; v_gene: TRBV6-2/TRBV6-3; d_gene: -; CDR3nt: TGTGCCAGCAATGCGGGGACGAGGCAGCCCCAGCATTTT; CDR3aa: CASNAGTRQPQHF
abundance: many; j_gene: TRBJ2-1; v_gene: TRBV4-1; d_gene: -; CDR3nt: TGCGCCAGCAGACTGACAGAGAGCTCCTACAATGAGCAGTTCTTC; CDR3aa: CASRLTESSYNEQFF
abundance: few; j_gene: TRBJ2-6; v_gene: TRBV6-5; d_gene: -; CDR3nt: TGTGCCAGCAGTTACTCGACGTCTGGGGCCAACGTCCTGACTTTC; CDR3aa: CASSYSTSGANVLTF
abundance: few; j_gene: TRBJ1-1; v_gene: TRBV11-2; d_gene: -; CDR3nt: TGTGCCAGCAGCTTTGTCCTGGGTCGTCGAGGTGAAGCTTTCTTT; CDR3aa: CASSFVLGRRGEAFF
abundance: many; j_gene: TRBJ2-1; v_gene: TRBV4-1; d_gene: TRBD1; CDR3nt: TGCGCCAGCAGCGGGCACAGGGTTAGAGGGCCAGGGGGATACAATGAGCAGTTCTTC; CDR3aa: CASSGHRVRGPGGYNEQFF
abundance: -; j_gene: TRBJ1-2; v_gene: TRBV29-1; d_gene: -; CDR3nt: TGCAGCGCAGCCTTAGGATATGGCTACACCTTC; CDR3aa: CSAALGYGYTF
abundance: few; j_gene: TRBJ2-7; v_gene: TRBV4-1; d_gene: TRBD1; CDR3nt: TGCGCCAGCAGGGCCCCCGGGACAGGGCGGTACGAGCAGTACTTC; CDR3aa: CASRAPGTGRYEQYF
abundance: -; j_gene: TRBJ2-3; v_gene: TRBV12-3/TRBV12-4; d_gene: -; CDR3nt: TGTGCCAGCGGGGGGCCCGGGGATACGCAGTATTTT; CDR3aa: CASGGPGDTQYF
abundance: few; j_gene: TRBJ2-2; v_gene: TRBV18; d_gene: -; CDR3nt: TGTGCCAGCTCACCGAACCGGTTCGCGAACACCGGGGAGCTGTTTTTT; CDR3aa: CASSPNRFANTGELFF
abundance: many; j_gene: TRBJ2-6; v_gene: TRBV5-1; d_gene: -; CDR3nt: TGCGCCAGCAGCTTGTCAATCTCTGGGGCCAACGTCCTGACTTTC; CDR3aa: CASSLSISGANVLTF
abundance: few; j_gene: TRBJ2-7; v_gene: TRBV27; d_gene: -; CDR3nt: TGTGCCAGCAGTTTACGATATTCCCCCAGCTCCTACGAGCAGTACTTC; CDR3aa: CASSLRYSPSSYEQYF
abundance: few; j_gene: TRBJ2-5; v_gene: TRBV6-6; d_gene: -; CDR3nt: TGTGCCAGCAAGTCCCGGGGTCACCAAGAGACCCAGTACTTC; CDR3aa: CASKSRGHQETQYF
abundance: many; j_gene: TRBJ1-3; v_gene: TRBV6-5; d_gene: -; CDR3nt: TGTGCCAGCAGTTACTCGGCAGCTTCTGGAAACACCATATATTTT; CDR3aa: CASSYSAASGNTIYF
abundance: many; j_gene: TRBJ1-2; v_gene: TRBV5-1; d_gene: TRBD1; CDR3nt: TGTGCCAGCAGCCTTGGACAGGGTGATGGCTACACCTTC; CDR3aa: CASSLGQGDGYTF
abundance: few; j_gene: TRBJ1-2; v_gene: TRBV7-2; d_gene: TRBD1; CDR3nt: TGTGCCAGCAGTACCGGGACAGGGTCCCTTCGGTATGGCTACACCTTC; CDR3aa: CASSTGTGSLRYGYTF
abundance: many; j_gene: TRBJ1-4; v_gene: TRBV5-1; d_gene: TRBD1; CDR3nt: TGCGCCAGCAGCCTACAGGGGAATGAAAAACTGTTTTTT; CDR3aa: CASSLQGNEKLFF
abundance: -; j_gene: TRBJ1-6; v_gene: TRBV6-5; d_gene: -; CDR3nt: TGTGCCAGCAGTTACGTCCCGATTGGTGATTCACCCCTCCACTTT; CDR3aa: CASSYVPIGDSPLHF
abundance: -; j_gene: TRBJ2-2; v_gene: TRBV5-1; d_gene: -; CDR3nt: TGCGCCAGCAGCTTGGTGGGACCTAGATCGGCCGGGGAGCTGTTTTTT; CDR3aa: CASSLVGPRSAGELFF
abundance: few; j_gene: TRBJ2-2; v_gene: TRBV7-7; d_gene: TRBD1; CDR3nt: TGTGCCAGCAGCTTAGATGACAGGGGGATACAGAACACCGGGGAGCTGTTTTTT; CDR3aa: CASSLDDRGIQNTGELFF